This T cell receptor beta chain was observed in a study of T cells in localized non-small cell lung cancer. Study results and limitations: The study detected a median about 57 of the top 100 tumor clones in adjacent lung. Higher adjacent-lung clonality was associated with shorter survival. Of the tissues analyzed, uninvolved adjacent lung showed maximal T cell clonality, greater than tumor.

Per germline, CDR1 KGHSH and CDR2 LQKENI. V was pared by 3 bases and J by 1 base, with 9 bases between. CDR3 length: 14 amino acids. Note on this clone: Its matching antigen is unknown.

The method was immunoSEQ multiplex PCR; TCRdb's version includes in-frame clones alone and lacks a portion of them. The profile shows 60,000 to 75,000 clones, approximately 85% of them singletons. The material was peripheral blood, obtained before any cancer treatment. V gene TRBV18 combines with J gene TRBJ2-5; D perhaps matches TRBD2 (5 bases). The sequence derives from a female donor of 60 years or more with stage I lung adenocarcinoma. In DNA form, the CDR3 reads TGTGCCAGCTCACCCGGAGCGGTCCAAGAGACCCAGTACTTC. Encoded protein: CASSPGAVQETQYF.